The 4 T cell receptor beta chains in this list originate from one sample, sequenced in a study of molecular identifiers for immune sequencing clone quantification. MiXCR, applied by TCRdb to the PCR reads, yields one record per CDR3 protein. The sample lists about 320,000 distinct CDR3 sequences, about 21% occurring once. Sequenced: naive CD8+ T cells from blood, with Jurkat cell RNA spiked in. Noted subset: FACS-sorted CD8+CD4-CCR7+CD45RA+ naive T cells. These receptors were obtained from a human donor in good health. Some libraries in this study had Jurkat cell RNA spiked in.

To note about this clonotype: Just one base apart from a much larger clone, this may be a read error. The V and J genes are TRBV28 and TRBJ1-6; D unresolved. Germline V gene sequence: CDR1 MDHEN, CDR2 SYDVKM. V was cut by 5 bases and J by 6 bases, with 11 bases left in between. This CDR3 has 14 amino acids. CDR3 sequence: CASSGEACNSPLHF. In DNA form, the CDR3 reads TGTGCCAGCAGTGGGGAGGCGTGTAATTCACCCCTCCACTTT.

There are many counts of this clonotype. The chain carries TRBV4-3 and TRBJ2-3, with D uncertain. This CDR3 comprises 15 residues. V was clipped by 0 bases and J by 2 bases, with 9 bases between them. Germline V lookup: CDR1 LGHNA, CDR2 YSLEER. Here the CDR3 DNA reads TGCGCCAGCAGCCAAGATCCTACTACCACAGATACGCAGTATTTT. Protein: CASSQDPTTTDTQYF.

The CDR3 DNA reads TGTGCCAGCAGCCAAGATTTCGGCGAGACCCAGTACTTC. Translating it yields CASSQDFGETQYF. The chain combines TRBV14 with TRBJ2-5; unclear D gene. Germline V gene lookup returns CDR1 SGHDN and CDR2 FVKESK. Trimming cost V 0 bases and J 5 bases, with 7 bases left between them. The CDR3 loop spans 13 amino acids.

V and J are TRBV27 and TRBJ2-7; tentative D call: TRBD1 (5 bases). The CDR3 sequence is 14 residues long. Germline CDR1 reads MNHEY; CDR2 reads SMNVEV (reference sequence). V was clipped by 0 bases and J by 2 bases, with 8 bases between them. CDR3 in amino acids: CASSLSQGTYEQYF. For the CDR3, the DNA is TGTGCCAGCAGTTTATCTCAGGGTACCTACGAGCAGTACTTC.